Below are 28 T cell receptor beta chains sequenced from a single sample in a study of T cell responses to AZD1222 COVID-19 vaccine. Produced via immunoSEQ multiplex PCR; TCRdb's table is partial and in-frame only. The sample has around 95,000 clones, about 83% seen once; the top ten hold approximately 15%. The sample here was peripheral blood, taken on day 0 of AZD1222 vaccination. The receptors derive from an adult in good health.

The rearrangement joins TRBV12-5 to TRBJ2-2; D call uncertain. The CDR3 spans 17 residues. The V end lost 3 bases, the J end lost 4 bases, and 18 bases lay between the germline ends. Germline V CDR1 and CDR2: LGHNT, FRNRAP. CDR3 bases: TGTGCTAGTGGTTTATCTGCTGCATATGGTCCCACCGGGGAGCTGTTTTTT. It translates to CASGLSAAYGPTGELFF.

The chain recombines TRBV7-9 with TRBJ2-7; tentatively, D is TRBD2 (6 bases). From germline, CDR1 is SEHNR and CDR2 FQNEAQ (reference sequence). The CDR3 has 13 residues. V lost 8 bases and J 6 bases, leaving 17 bases between the germline ends. The CDR3 reads CASSGGFLGEQYF. CDR3 nucleotide sequence: TGTGCCAGCTCCGGGGGTTTTTTGGGCGAGCAGTACTTC.

V usage is TRBV11-3 and J usage is TRBJ1-3, with a weak D call TRBD1 (6 bases). V lost 0 bases and J lost 4, with 13 bases in between. CDR1 and CDR2 from the germline V gene are SGHNT and YENEEA. This CDR3 has 16 amino acids. The CDR3 is CASSLDPSGVGNTIYF. For the CDR3, the DNA is TGTGCCAGCAGCTTAGATCCGTCAGGGGTCGGAAACACCATATATTTT.

The V call is TRBV7-9, the J call TRBJ1-6; no clear D gene. The germline CDR1 and CDR2 sequences are SEHNR and FQNEAQ (reference sequence). Deletions cut 2 bases from V and 8 bases from J, with 7 bases between. This CDR3 contains 13 residues. The CDR3 DNA sequence: TGTGCCAGCAGCTTAAGCGGGGATTCACCCCTCCACTTT. Its translation: CASSLSGDSPLHF.

The chain uses TRBV21-1 and TRBJ2-7; TRBD2 is the table's D call, not checked against the DNA. TRBV21-1 is annotated as a pseudogene. This CDR3 is built from 15 residues. In nucleotides, the CDR3 is TGTGCCAGCAACGATAGCGAGACCAACACCTACGAGCAGTACTTC. It encodes CASNDSETNTYEQYF.

This clone occurred once. This chain links TRBV30 with TRBJ1-2, with 9 bases identical to TRBD1. The CDR3 spans 14 residues. Unmatched junction bases numbered 8, after V lost 2 bases and J lost 7 bases. Germline CDR1 GTSNPN, CDR2 SVGIG (reference sequence). CDR3 amino acids: CAWSLGPTGGGYTF. The CDR3 DNA reads as TGTGCCTGGAGTCTTGGCCCGACAGGGGGTGGCTACACCTTC.

V gene TRBV5-4 combines with J gene TRBJ2-1; a weak D match, TRBD1 (6 bases). Germline CDR1 SGHNT, CDR2 YYREEE (reference sequence). V was pared by 1 base and J by 7 bases, with 12 bases between. The CDR3 spans 14 residues. In DNA, the CDR3 is TGTGCCAGCAGCTTGCAGGGGATAGGAAATGAGCAGTTCTTC. Translation gives CASSLQGIGNEQFF.

The V gene is TRBV20-1, the J gene TRBJ2-7, with D unresolved. The germline V gene encodes CDR1 DFQATT and CDR2 SNEGSKA (reference sequence). V was cut by 6 bases and J by 11 bases, with 17 bases left in between. The CDR3 consists of 11 residues. This CDR3 reads CSAGRASDKYF. CDR3 DNA sequence: TGCAGTGCCGGTCGGGCCTCGGATAAGTACTTC.

This chain links TRBV28 with TRBJ2-1; unclear D gene. This CDR3 is 15 amino acids long. V shed 0 bases and J shed 5 bases, with 11 bases lying between them. Germline V CDR1 and CDR2: MDHEN, SYDVKM. CDR3: CASSLWSYTDNEQFF. CDR3 DNA sequence: TGTGCCAGCAGTTTATGGTCCTACACGGACAATGAGCAGTTCTTC.

This sequence joins TRBV5-6 and TRBJ1-1; 7 bases map to TRBD1. CDR1 SGHDT and CDR2 YYEEEE come from the germline V gene. CDR3 length: 15 residues. The J segment lost 5 bases and the V segment lost 0 bases, leaving 7 bases of the junction unmatched. The CDR3, as DNA: TGTGCCAGCAGCTTGGGCGACAGGGAGGGTACTGAAGCTTTCTTT. Amino acids: CASSLGDREGTEAFF.

The rearrangement uses TRBV19 and TRBJ1-5; no clear D. The germline CDR1 and CDR2 sequences are LNHDA and SQIVND (reference sequence). V lost 3 bases and J lost 0, with 12 bases in between. This CDR3 is 16 amino acids long. The CDR3 DNA reads TGTGCCAGTAGTATCTCTTCAGCGTATAGCAATCAGCCCCAGCATTTT. Its translation: CASSISSAYSNQPQHF.

V gene TRBV2 combines with J gene TRBJ1-6, with D hard to call. Trimming left V 8 bases short and J 0 bases short, with 11 bases between. CDR3 length: 15 residues. Germline CDR1 SNHLY, CDR2 FYNNEI. The CDR3 DNA reads as TGTGCCAGCGAACTTCGGAGCTCCTATAATTCACCCCTCCACTTT. It yields the protein CASELRSSYNSPLHF.

The chain joins TRBV5-6 to TRBJ1-2; TRBD1 might be the D (6 bases). The V gene's germline CDR1 is SGHDT and CDR2 YYEEEE. V dropped 0 bases and J dropped 8 bases, with 20 bases sitting between them. The CDR3 is made up of 16 amino acids. This CDR3 is CASSLALGGAWQGYTF. The CDR3 bases are TGTGCCAGCAGCTTGGCACTCGGGGGGGCTTGGCAAGGCTACACCTTC.

This clone is medium-sized. J is TRBJ2-5 and V is TRBV15; 9 nucleotides line up with TRBD1. Germline loops: CDR1 LNHNV, CDR2 YYDKDF (reference sequence). The CDR3 consists of 13 residues. The junction had 1 base not matched to a gene; V was cut back by 4 bases and J by 4 bases. The CDR3 region is CATSTTGGETQYF. The CDR3 DNA sequence: TGTGCCACCAGCACGACAGGGGGAGAGACCCAGTACTTC. The full variable domain, its missing parts supplied by reference TRBV15 and TRBJ2-5, is DAMVIQNPRYQVTQFGKPVTLSCSQTLNHNVMYWYQQKSSQAPKLLFHYYDKDFNNEADTPDNFQSRRPNTSFCFLDIRSPGLGDTAMYLCATSTTGGETQYFGPGTRLLVL.

The J gene is TRBJ1-2, the V gene TRBV18; the D gene is possibly TRBD1 (6 bases). The CDR3 has 14 amino acids. V was pared by 6 bases and J by 8 bases, with 19 bases between. The V gene's germline CDR1 is KGHSH and CDR2 LQKENI. For the CDR3, the DNA is TGTGCCAGCTCCGCAGACGGGGGCGGTTACGGCTACACCTTC. Translating gives CASSADGGGYGYTF.

The chain carries TRBV6-5 and TRBJ1-6, with 8 bases that match TRBD1. The CDR3 sequence is 15 residues long. V shed 5 bases, J shed 10 bases, and the junction held 10 bases outside the gene matches. CDR1 is MNHEY and CDR2 is SVGAGI in the germline V gene. This chain's CDR3 is CASSPRDRSRSPLHF. The CDR3 coding sequence is TGTGCCAGCAGTCCTCGGGACAGGAGCAGGTCACCCCTCCACTTT.

This rearrangement joins TRBV28 to TRBJ2-7; 8 bases are a match to TRBD2. The CDR3 has 15 residues. Germline V gene lookup returns CDR1 MDHEN and CDR2 SYDVKM. V gave up 4 bases and J gave up 6 bases; unmatched junction bases: 11. The CDR3 nucleotides are TGTGCCAGCAGTTCTCATCAGGAGCGGGGGTTCGAGCAGTACTTC. Its protein is CASSSHQERGFEQYF. The full variable domain, in which reference TRBV28 and TRBJ2-7 provide the parts outside the CDR3, is DVKVTQSSRYLVKRTGEKVFLECVQDMDHENMFWYRQDPGLGLRLIYFSYDVKMKEKGDIPEGYSVSREKKERFSLILESASTNQTSMYLCASSSHQERGFEQYFGPGTRLTVT.

V and J are TRBV2 and TRBJ1-1; D is unclear. Germline loops: CDR1 SNHLY, CDR2 FYNNEI. The CDR3 is 13 residues long. V was shortened by 10 bases and J by 5 bases, with 17 bases between the two germline ends. The CDR3 loop is CATNGEGGTEAFF. CDR3 coding DNA: TGTGCCACCAACGGGGAGGGAGGGACTGAAGCTTTCTTT.

There are a few counts of this clone. The chain uses TRBV4-1 and TRBJ1-6; 7 bases agree with TRBD1. V lost 4 bases, J lost 5 bases, and 5 bases stayed unmatched. The CDR3 has 15 amino acids. Germline lookup yields CDR1 MGHRA and CDR2 YSYEKL. The CDR3 DNA is TGCGCCAGCAGCCCCGGGGACAGAGATAATTCACCCCTCCACTTT. It encodes CASSPGDRDNSPLHF.

This chain joins TRBV28 and TRBJ2-1; D might be TRBD2 (5 bases). This CDR3 has 14 amino acids. CDR1 is MDHEN, CDR2 SYDVKM, per germline. The germline V and J ends were trimmed by 6 bases and 0 bases, with 9 bases remaining between them. The CDR3 loop is CASSAEGSYNEQFF. DNA for the CDR3: TGTGCCAGCAGCGCCGAGGGCTCCTACAATGAGCAGTTCTTC.

There are a few counts of this clone. The J gene is TRBJ2-7, the V gene TRBV27; TRBD1 matches 7 bases. V shed 0 bases, J shed 7 bases, and the junction held 9 bases outside the gene matches. In germline, CDR1 is MNHEY, CDR2 SMNVEV (reference sequence). The CDR3 totals 15 residues. DNA for the CDR3: TGTGCCAGCAGTTTATCCCCGACAGGGATCCAGGAGCAGTACTTC. The encoded protein is CASSLSPTGIQEQYF.

This chain joins TRBV7-2 and TRBJ2-1, with a tentative D call TRBD2 (5 bases). There are 13 residues in the CDR3. Deletions cut 5 bases from V and 7 bases from J, with 12 bases between. CDR1 and CDR2 (germline): SGHTA, FQGNSA. The CDR3 DNA sequence: TGTGCCAGCAGCGTCGAGGGTGCGAATGAGCAGTTCTTC. Protein product: CASSVEGANEQFF.

The table lists this clone with a count of one. The chain links TRBV7-9 to TRBJ2-7, with D maybe TRBD1 (6 bases). With 5 bases removed from V and 2 bases from J, the gap between germline ends came to 19 bases. Looked up from germline, CDR1 is SEHNR and CDR2 is FQNEAQ (reference sequence). This CDR3 is built from 16 residues. Here the CDR3 DNA reads TGTGCCAGCAGCGGAAGCCCGACAGGTGGGGCCTACGAGCAGTACTTC. Encoded protein: CASSGSPTGGAYEQYF.

The chain has TRBV14 and TRBJ2-3; D is ambiguous. V shed 0 bases and J shed 3 bases, with 10 bases lying between them. Germline-derived CDR1 and CDR2 are SGHDN and FVKESK. This CDR3 has 15 amino acids. CDR3 in amino acids: CASSQDHGRTDTQYF. CDR3 DNA: TGTGCCAGCAGCCAAGATCACGGTCGTACAGATACGCAGTATTTT. Together with reference TRBV14 and TRBJ2-3, the CDR3 gives the full variable domain: EAGVTQFPSHSVIEKGQTVTLRCDPISGHDNLYWYRRVMGKEIKFLLHFVKESKQDESGMPNNRFLAERTGGTYSTLKVQPAELEDSGVYFCASSQDHGRTDTQYFGPGTRLTVL.

The chain joins TRBV19 to TRBJ1-2, with D possibly matching TRBD1 (6 bases). The CDR3 runs 18 residues. CDR1 and CDR2 from the germline V gene are LNHDA and SQIVND (reference sequence). V lost 4 bases and J lost 0, with 21 bases in between. CDR3 sequence reads: CASSTGGATRSPNYGYTF. DNA for the CDR3: TGTGCCAGTAGTACCGGGGGGGCGACACGCTCCCCTAACTATGGCTACACCTTC.

This chain connects TRBV7-8 to TRBJ1-5; D remains unclear. Trimming removed 3 bases at V and 0 bases at J, with 9 bases between. The CDR3 loop spans 15 amino acids. Germline V gene data show CDR1 as SGHVS and CDR2 as FQNEAQ. CDR3 in DNA: TGTGCCAGCAGCTTCGGACGGATTAGCAATCAGCCCCAGCATTTT. It is translated as CASSFGRISNQPQHF.

This chain connects TRBV5-1 to TRBJ1-2, with 10 bases fitting TRBD1. Germline trimming cut 4 bases from V and 2 bases from J; bases unmatched to any gene: 2. The CDR3 spans 14 residues. Per the germline V gene, CDR1 is SGHRS and CDR2 is YFSETQ. Here the CDR3 DNA reads TGCGCCAGCAGCCTGGGACAGGGGAACTATGGCTACACCTTC. It codes for CASSLGQGNYGYTF. The whole variable domain, remainder taken from reference TRBV5-1 and TRBJ1-2, is KAGVTQTPRYLIKTRGQQVTLSCSPISGHRSVSWYQQTPGQGLQFLFEYFSETQRNKGNFPGRFSGRQFSNSRSEMNVSTLELGDSALYLCASSLGQGNYGYTFGSGTRLTVV.

The chain carries TRBV11-1 and TRBJ1-1, with 10 nucleotides matching TRBD1. The CDR3 length is 15 residues. Germline CDR1 reads SGHAT; CDR2 reads FQDESV (reference sequence). V gave up 5 bases and J gave up 11 bases; unmatched junction bases: 14. The CDR3: CASSHSPGQGQGAFF. CDR3 in DNA: TGTGCCAGCAGCCATAGTCCGGGACAGGGGCAAGGGGCTTTCTTT.